This TCR beta chain was recovered during a study of blood T cell repertoires in COVID-19. From germline, CDR1 is MNHEY and CDR2 SMNVEV (reference sequence). The CDR3 is 15 amino acids. Trimming took off 11 bases at V and 0 bases at J, with 17 bases between the two ends. In the original processing: Researchers report that nucleated cell counts were estimated from reference gene primer amplification. Measured with immunoSEQ multiplex PCR; TCRdb has only the in-frame clones, and not every one. V and J calls and clone size follow that table, whereas D and trimming were derived from the DNA. This table has over 60,000 clones, around 85% appearing once.

The V gene is TRBV27, the J gene TRBJ1-5, with D possibly being TRBD1 (5 bases). This sequence was found in an elderly woman with active or convalescent COVID-19. The sequencing sample was made of peripheral blood. The CDR3 DNA follows: TGTGCCGGAGGGACGGGTAGGACTAGCAATCAGCCCCAGCATTTT. Protein: CAGGTGRTSNQPQHF.